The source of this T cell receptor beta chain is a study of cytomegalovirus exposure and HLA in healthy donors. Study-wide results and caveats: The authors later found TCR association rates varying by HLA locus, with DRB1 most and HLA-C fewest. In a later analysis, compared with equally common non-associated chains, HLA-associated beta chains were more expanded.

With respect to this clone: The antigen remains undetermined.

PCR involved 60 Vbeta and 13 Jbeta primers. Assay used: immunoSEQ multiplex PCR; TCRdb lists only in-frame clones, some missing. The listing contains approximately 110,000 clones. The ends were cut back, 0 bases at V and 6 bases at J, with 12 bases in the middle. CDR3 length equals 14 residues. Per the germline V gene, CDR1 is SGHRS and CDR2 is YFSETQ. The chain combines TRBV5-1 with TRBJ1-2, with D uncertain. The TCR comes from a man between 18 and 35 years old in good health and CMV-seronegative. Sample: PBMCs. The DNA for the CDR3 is TGCGCCAGCAGCTTGGGGGCCCAAGCGGATGGCTACACCTTC. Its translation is CASSLGAQADGYTF. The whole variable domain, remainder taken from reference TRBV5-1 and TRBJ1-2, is KAGVTQTPRYLIKTRGQQVTLSCSPISGHRSVSWYQQTPGQGLQFLFEYFSETQRNKGNFPGRFSGRQFSNSRSEMNVSTLELGDSALYLCASSLGAQADGYTFGSGTRLTVV.